Below are 3 T cell receptor beta chains sequenced from a single sample in a study of cytomegalovirus exposure and HLA in healthy donors. A multiplex PCR was run with 60 Vbeta primers and 13 Jbeta primers. The table came from immunoSEQ multiplex PCR; TCRdb's copy has only in-frame clones and leaves some out. The data contain 120,000 or so clones, over 80% of them singletons. The sample comprised PBMCs. The source is a man aged 45-60 years in good health and CMV-seronegative.

This chain joins TRBV2 and TRBJ1-5; no definite D call. This CDR3 has 15 residues. With 4 bases removed from V and 7 bases from J, the gap between germline ends came to 17 bases. CDR1 and CDR2 from the germline V gene are SNHLY and FYNNEI. The CDR3 sequence: CASSALGLLVQPQHF. CDR3 nucleotide sequence: TGTGCCAGCAGTGCATTAGGACTACTTGTACAGCCCCAGCATTTT.

V and J are TRBV14 and TRBJ2-1; 11 positions match TRBD1. The CDR3 runs 18 residues. V trimming: 3 bases; J trimming: 4 bases; junction bases outside the gene matches: 11. CDR1 SGHDN and CDR2 FVKESK come from the germline V gene. For the CDR3, the DNA is TGTGCCAGCAGCCACCTCATCGGGGGGACAGGGGGTTACAATGAGCAGTTCTTC. This sequence encodes CASSHLIGGTGGYNEQFF.

The chain carries TRBV29-1 and TRBJ2-3; TRBD2 is a possible D gene (6 bases). This CDR3 contains 12 residues. V lost 2 bases and J 8 bases, leaving 11 bases between the germline ends. Germline V gene lookup returns CDR1 SQVTM and CDR2 ANQGSEA. The CDR3, as DNA: TGCAGCGTTGAATTGGGGGGTAGTACGCAGTATTTT. Residues: CSVELGGSTQYF.